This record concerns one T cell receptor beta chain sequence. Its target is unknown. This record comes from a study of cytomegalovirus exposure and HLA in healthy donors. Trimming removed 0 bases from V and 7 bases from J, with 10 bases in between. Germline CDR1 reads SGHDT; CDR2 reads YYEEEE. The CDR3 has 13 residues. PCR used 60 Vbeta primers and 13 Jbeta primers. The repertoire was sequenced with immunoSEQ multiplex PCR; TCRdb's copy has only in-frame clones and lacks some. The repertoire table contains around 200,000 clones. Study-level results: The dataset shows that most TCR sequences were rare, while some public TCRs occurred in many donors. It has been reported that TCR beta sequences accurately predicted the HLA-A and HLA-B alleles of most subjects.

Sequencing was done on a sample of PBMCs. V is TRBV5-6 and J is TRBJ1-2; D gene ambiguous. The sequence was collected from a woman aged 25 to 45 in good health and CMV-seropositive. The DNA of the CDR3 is TGTGCCAGCAGCTTGGGGCGACTGGGTGGCTACACCTTC. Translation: CASSLGRLGGYTF.